The 8 T cell receptor beta chains below come from one sample, sequenced in a study of beta chain features in type 1 diabetes. All of the isolated RNA was reverse transcribed, so expressed TCRB transcripts were sequenced. Sequenced by immunoSEQ multiplex PCR; TCRdb stores in-frame clones only, minus some. The sample lists about 620,000 clones, less than 20% occurring once. Sequences were obtained from naive CD4+ T cells from blood. The receptors were sampled from a young man in good health.

This clone was counted only a few times. The chain couples TRBV6-1 to TRBJ2-2; a weak D match, TRBD1 (5 bases). V was cut by 4 bases and J by 3 bases, with 6 bases left in between. Germline V gene sequence: CDR1 MNHNS, CDR2 SASEGT. The CDR3 length is 13 residues. In DNA form, the CDR3 reads TGTGCCAGCAGTGCAGGGTACACCGGGGAGCTGTTTTTT. Protein sequence: CASSAGYTGELFF.

Turning to this clone: At the DNA level, this CDR3 is encoded by other sequences in the same sample as well. The rearrangement joins TRBV18 to TRBJ2-7, with D uncertain. The germline CDR1 and CDR2 sequences are KGHSH and LQKENI. The CDR3 loop spans 12 amino acids. The germline V and J ends were trimmed by 3 bases and 4 bases, with 7 bases remaining between them. DNA of the CDR3: TGTGCCAGCTCACCCCTCGGGTACGAGCAGTACTTC. This codes for CASSPLGYEQYF.

This rearrangement joins TRBV18 to TRBJ1-2; D remains ambiguous. Germline CDR1 is KGHSH and CDR2 is LQKENI. The CDR3 totals 12 residues. With 4 bases removed from V and 4 bases from J, the gap between germline ends came to 7 bases. DNA for the CDR3: TGTGCCAGCTCACGGGATGGCTATGGCTACACCTTC. This gives the protein CASSRDGYGYTF. Filled out from reference TRBV18 and TRBJ1-2, the complete variable domain reads NAGVMQNPRHLVRRRGQEARLRCSPMKGHSHVYWYRQLPEEGLKFMVYLQKENIIDESGMPKERFSAEFPKEGPSILRIQQVVRGDSAAYFCASSRDGYGYTFGSGTRLTVV.

This clone was recorded a few times. The chain links TRBV7-2 to TRBJ2-2, with 10 nucleotides matching TRBD2. The junction had 3 bases not matched to a gene; V was cut back by 3 bases and J by 5 bases. This CDR3 is built from 15 residues. The V gene's germline CDR1 is SGHTA and CDR2 FQGNSA. The CDR3 coding sequence is TGTGCCAGCAGCTTGGGACTAGCGAGAACCGGGGAGCTGTTTTTT. Protein sequence: CASSLGLARTGELFF.

Comments on this clone: Its ends do not fully match the called genes, so a read error is possible. The rearrangement links TRBV5-6 to TRBJ2-4, with 10 bases that match TRBD1. The germline gives CDR1 SGHDT, CDR2 YYEEEE. The CDR3 covers 12 residues. The CDR3 region is CASSSRDRGQNF. CDR3 DNA sequence: TGTGCCAGCAGCTCACGAGACAGGGGGCAGAACTTC.

The chain uses TRBV5-1 and TRBJ2-1; 7 bases line up with TRBD1. V was pared by 4 bases and J by 0 bases, with 16 bases of the junction left unmatched. Germline CDR1 reads SGHRS; CDR2 reads YFSETQ. The CDR3 is 19 amino acids. CDR3: CASSPGTANRRGSYNEQFF. For the CDR3, the DNA is TGCGCCAGCAGCCCAGGGACAGCTAACAGACGAGGCTCCTACAATGAGCAGTTCTTC. Using reference TRBV5-1 and TRBJ2-1 for the parts outside the CDR3, the full variable domain is KAGVTQTPRYLIKTRGQQVTLSCSPISGHRSVSWYQQTPGQGLQFLFEYFSETQRNKGNFPGRFSGRQFSNSRSEMNVSTLELGDSALYLCASSPGTANRRGSYNEQFFGPGTRLTVL.

This clone was seen a few times. The J gene is TRBJ2-1, the V gene TRBV2; D may be TRBD1 (6 bases). The length of the CDR3 is 16 residues. Germline values: CDR1 SNHLY, CDR2 FYNNEI. Trimming shortened V by 8 bases and J by 5 bases, and 22 bases separated the two germline ends. CDR3 DNA sequence: TGTGCCAGCGTCGGAACCCAGGGGAATAGGGACAATGAGCAGTTCTTC. Its protein product is CASVGTQGNRDNEQFF. Full variable domain (rest looked up from reference TRBV2 and TRBJ2-1): EPEVTQTPSHQVTQMGQEVILRCVPISNHLYFYWYRQILGQKVEFLVSFYNNEISEKSEIFDDQFSVERPDGSNFTLKIRSTKLEDSAMYFCASVGTQGNRDNEQFFGPGTRLTVL.

The count of this clone is one. The rearrangement joins TRBV6-5 to TRBJ1-2, with D perhaps matching TRBD1 (5 bases). Germline CDR1 MNHEY, CDR2 SVGAGI. CDR3 length: 13 residues. Between the trimmed V and J ends, which lost 6 bases and 8 bases, there was a span of 16 bases. CDR3 bases: TGTGCCAGCAGCCCGACGACGGGGACCGGCTACACCTTC. Amino acid sequence: CASSPTTGTGYTF.